The 17 T cell receptor beta chains listed next were all sequenced from one sample in a study of spatial heterogeneity in lung cancer (dated 2019 in TCRdb). Library preparation used 5' RACE. The sample was run on a NextSeq 500. Through fastp at Q25 and MiXCR, TCRdb rebuilt clones from the public reads, retaining in-frame beta chains. Every CDR3 protein is listed once, alongside the most common genes and DNA of its rows. For this sample there are around 110,000 distinct CDR3 sequences; 10% to 15% appear just once. About 15% of the sample belongs to the ten largest clones. The time point label on this specimen signifies: blood at routine non-recurrence follow-up after resection. Without any cell sorting, TCR sequencing was performed on whole RNA extracted either from tumor and nontumor lung tissue or from cryopreserved PBMC samples. Sequences were derived from PBMCs, sampled at follow-up. The receptors were gathered from a male donor with early-stage non-small cell lung cancer.

The chain uses TRBV12-3 or TRBV12-4 and TRBJ2-3; 8 bases agree with TRBD1. The CDR3 runs 15 residues. V shed 3 bases, J shed 1 base, and the junction held 3 bases outside the gene matches. CDR3 protein: CASSFRGQGTDTQYF. CDR3 bases: TGTGCCAGCAGTTTTAGGGGACAGGGCACAGATACGCAGTATTTT.

V gene TRBV7-2 combines with J gene TRBJ1-1; D is uncertain. The germline V and J ends were trimmed by 3 bases and 0 bases, with 11 bases remaining between them. Germline V gene lookup returns CDR1 SGHTA and CDR2 FQGNSA. The length of the CDR3 is 15 residues. CDR3 loop: CASSFSLLMNTEAFF. The CDR3 nucleotides read TGTGCCAGCAGCTTCAGCCTCCTTATGAACACTGAAGCTTTCTTT.

This clonotype was seen a few times. J is TRBJ1-5 and V is TRBV12-3 or TRBV12-4; D is unclear. Trimming stripped 3 bases from V and 2 bases from J, with 11 bases between. The CDR3 runs to 15 residues. CDR3 DNA: TGTGCCAGCAGTTTGGTCCTTGGGGGCAATCAGCCCCAGCATTTT. It is translated as CASSLVLGGNQPQHF.

Ten or more counts support this clonotype. The CDR3 loop reads CASRRGQGNSYEQYF. In nucleotides, the CDR3 is TGTGCCAGCCGACGCGGTCAGGGGAACTCCTACGAGCAGTACTTC. V is TRBV11-3 and J is TRBJ2-7; D possibly corresponds to TRBD1 (6 bases). This CDR3 spans 15 amino acids. V lost 8 bases and J 0 bases, leaving 17 bases between the germline ends. Germline V gene data show CDR1 as SGHNT and CDR2 as YENEEA.

This clonotype was picked up many times. V gene TRBV28 combines with J gene TRBJ1-1, with 12 nucleotides matching TRBD1. The J segment lost 3 bases and the V segment lost 5 bases, leaving 10 bases of the junction unmatched. The CDR3 sequence is 17 residues long. Per germline, CDR1 MDHEN and CDR2 SYDVKM. CDR3: CASSRPGQGASDTEAFF. The CDR3, as DNA: TGTGCCAGCAGTCGCCCGGGACAGGGGGCATCGGACACTGAAGCTTTCTTT.

The V gene is TRBV27, the J gene TRBJ1-5, with D perhaps TRBD1 (6 bases). There are 16 residues in the CDR3. V shed 4 bases and J shed 6 bases, with 19 bases lying between them. Germline-derived CDR1 and CDR2 are MNHEY and SMNVEV (reference sequence). The CDR3 loop reads CASSSRQQGGSQPQHF. The DNA of the CDR3 is TGTGCCAGCAGTTCGAGACAACAGGGAGGGAGTCAGCCCCAGCATTTT.

The J gene is TRBJ2-1, the V gene TRBV20-1, with D perhaps matching TRBD2 (6 bases). CDR1 is DFQATT and CDR2 is SNEGSKA in the germline V gene (reference sequence). This CDR3 has 15 amino acids. Trimming removed 1 base at V and 3 bases at J, with 13 bases between. CDR3 sequence reads: CSARGGRTGYNEQFF. For the CDR3, the DNA is TGCAGTGCTAGAGGGGGGAGGACGGGCTACAATGAGCAGTTCTTC.

V is TRBV10-3 and J is TRBJ2-7, with 11 nucleotides matching TRBD1. Germline V CDR1 and CDR2: ENHRY, SYGVKD. The CDR3 runs to 14 residues. V lost 5 bases to trimming and J lost 6 bases; unmatched junction nucleotides: 6. This CDR3 is CAISTGTGGSEQYF. DNA of the CDR3: TGTGCCATCAGTACCGGGACAGGGGGGTCCGAGCAGTACTTC.

This clonotype was seen at least ten times. The chain uses TRBV4-2 and TRBJ1-4; 9 nucleotides line up with TRBD1. J lost 8 bases, V lost 0 bases, and 4 bases had no gene match. This CDR3 contains 15 residues. CDR1 and CDR2 from the germline V gene are LGHNA and YNFKEQ. CDR3 region: CASSQEGTGREKLFF. Written as DNA, the CDR3 is TGTGCCAGCAGCCAAGAAGGGACAGGGAGAGAAAAACTGTTTTTT.

This clonotype occurred many times. The chain combines TRBV28 with TRBJ1-2; TRBD1 agrees at 7 bases. Per germline, CDR1 MDHEN and CDR2 SYDVKM. The J segment lost 5 bases and the V segment lost 5 bases, leaving 11 bases of the junction unmatched. The CDR3 spans 15 residues. The CDR3 DNA sequence: TGTGCCAGCAGTGTTCCGGGACAGATGCTTTATGGCTACACCTTC. Translating gives CASSVPGQMLYGYTF.

This chain links TRBV28 with TRBJ1-2, with 12 positions matching TRBD1. Per germline, CDR1 MDHEN and CDR2 SYDVKM. CDR3 size: 17 residues. V was clipped by 5 bases and J by 8 bases; unmatched bases: 15. The DNA of the CDR3 is TGTGCCAGCAGTAACGCCGGGACAGGGGGCCTGTTAGGAGGCTACACCTTC. Its translation: CASSNAGTGGLLGGYTF.

This clonotype was counted many times. The rearrangement uses TRBV6-5 and TRBJ1-1; 7 bases fit TRBD1. This CDR3 has 14 residues. CDR1 is MNHEY, CDR2 SVGAGI, per germline. J lost 1 base, V lost 2 bases, and 1 base had no gene match. The chain's CDR3 is CASSYGTANTEAFF. CDR3 DNA: TGTGCCAGCAGTTACGGGACAGCGAACACTGAAGCTTTCTTT.

This clonotype has at least ten counts. The CDR3 nucleotides are TGTGCCAGCAGTTTATCCGGACAGGGTTCCTACGAGCAGTACTTC. As protein: CASSLSGQGSYEQYF. The chain uses TRBV28 and TRBJ2-7, with 8 bases aligning to TRBD1. There are 15 residues in the CDR3. V dropped 1 base and J dropped 1; count of bases not matched to a gene: 3. The germline gives CDR1 MDHEN, CDR2 SYDVKM.

Only a few counts were recorded for this clonotype. The rearrangement uses TRBV20-1 and TRBJ2-7; TRBD2 might be the D (6 bases). V lost 3 bases, J lost 6 bases, and 12 bases lay in between. The length of the CDR3 is 12 residues. From germline, CDR1 is DFQATT and CDR2 SNEGSKA (reference sequence). In DNA form, the CDR3 reads TGCAGTGCTAGGCTGGGGGGAGGCGAGCAGTACTTC. Residues: CSARLGGGEQYF.

This clonotype showed up just a few times. The chain links TRBV27 to TRBJ2-5; no clear D. Germline CDR1 and CDR2: MNHEY and SMNVEV (reference sequence). This CDR3 comprises 16 residues. Trimming took off 6 bases at V and 2 bases at J, with 19 bases between the two ends. The CDR3 protein is CASSHGTTSGQETQYF. CDR3 nucleotides: TGTGCCAGCAGCCACGGAACGACTTCCGGACAAGAGACCCAGTACTTC.

The rearrangement uses TRBV6-2 or TRBV6-3 and TRBJ2-2; TRBD2 is a possible D gene (6 bases). The CDR3 consists of 16 residues. The germline V gene has CDR1 MNHEY and CDR2 SVGEGT. The germline V and J ends were trimmed by 4 bases and 8 bases, with 20 bases remaining between them. This chain's CDR3 is CASSSLARPSMGELFF. The CDR3 DNA reads TGTGCCAGCAGTTCCCTAGCGCGCCCTTCGATGGGGGAGCTGTTTTTT.

The J gene is TRBJ2-7, the V gene TRBV9, with 7 bases identical to TRBD1. Germline trimming cut 2 bases from V and 2 bases from J; bases unmatched to any gene: 4. CDR1 is SGDLS and CDR2 is YYNGEE in the germline V gene. CDR3 length: 14 residues. The CDR3 coding sequence is TGTGCCAGCAGCGTCGAGGGGACAGCCTACGAGCAGTACTTC. Its translation is CASSVEGTAYEQYF.